This T cell receptor (beta chain) was sequenced for a study of cytomegalovirus exposure and HLA in healthy donors. Study-wide context: The same platform was used for the 130 or so validation repertoires as for the 650 to 700 first-cohort repertoires, as reported in a later analysis.

The assay was immunoSEQ multiplex PCR, and TCRdb's table has in-frame clones only and misses some. Here the sample spans tens of thousands of clones, 90% to 95% being singletons. Study findings and constraints: In vitro, three CMV-associated chains proved specific for CMV antigens. Rare TCR sequences dominated, though some public TCRs recurred in many donors. The study recorded 164 TCR beta chains that were cytomegalovirus-associated.

This clone was found once. Antigen: not known. The CDR3 runs 15 residues. CDR1 is SGHTA and CDR2 is FQGNSA in the germline V gene. V shed 1 base and J shed 6 bases, with 13 bases lying between them. Sequencing was done on a sample of PBMCs. V gene TRBV7-2 combines with J gene TRBJ2-1, with a tentative D call TRBD2 (7 bases). The sequence was obtained from a woman aged 25 to 39 in good health and CMV-seronegative. The CDR3 DNA sequence: TGTGCCAGCAGCTTAGGGGGGGGCCGGTTCAATGAGCAGTTCTTC. Its translation: CASSLGGGRFNEQFF.